This T cell receptor beta chain came from a study of control samples from healthy donors and cancer patients. V was clipped by 3 bases and J by 0 bases; unmatched bases: 4. The CDR3 sequence is 17 residues long. Per the germline V gene, CDR1 is LGHNT and CDR2 is FRNRAP. Using immunoSEQ multiplex PCR, the repertoire was profiled, and TCRdb retains in-frame clones only, with some absent. The sample shows some 54,000 clones, around 97% of them seen only once. The sequencing sample was made of blood. The clonotype originates from a woman in her 30s in good health. The chain couples TRBV12-5 to TRBJ2-1, with TRBD2 matching over 11 bases. The CDR3 reads CASGLIAGGSSYNEQFF. In nucleotides, the CDR3 is TGTGCTAGTGGTTTAATAGCGGGGGGGAGCTCCTACAATGAGCAGTTCTTC.